The text below deals with one TCR beta chain. This clonotype was recorded at least ten times. It has no known antigen specificity. Per-base quality was not reported, and no clone a single base away is much larger than it. Via the germline V gene, CDR1 is ENHRY and CDR2 SYGVKD. Trimming removed 6 bases from V and 6 bases from J; the gene matches leave 8 bases unexplained. The CDR3 measures 14 amino acids from cysteine to phenylalanine. Of all the DNA, just the CDR3 is kept, 42 bases in frame from base 1. From the second PCR step onward, the TCR alpha chain libraries and the TCR beta chain libraries were amplified separately. CMV status of each donor was established by measuring IFNgamma production from CD4+ T cells after fresh PBMCs were stimulated overnight with CMV viral lysate. CD4 T cells were positively selected using Miltenyi beads, after which CD8 T cells were positively selected from the CD4-negative fraction. Cells were stained for CD3, CD4, CD8, CD45RA, CD27 and a live/dead dye and were sorted on a BD Aria II into four subsets based on CD45RA and CD27. A few healthy volunteers provided blood, and the blood of each volunteer was split into CD4 and CD8 T cells and then into four differentiation subsets. Approximately 120 ml of peripheral blood was taken from each donor, and PBMC were separated by density-gradient centrifugation on Ficoll-Paque PLUS. Sorted cells were lysed in RLT buffer, and RNA was extracted with a Qiagen RNeasy kit and stored at -80°C.

This entry comes from a study of naive and memory T cell subsets listed by TCRdb under 2017. As for the study more broadly: Sorted naive and memory T cell subsets from peripheral blood were analyzed in the study using a UMI-based, open-source pipeline for TCR alpha and beta sequencing. IgG serology results and the functional CMV T cell responses were in complete agreement. RNA was DNase-treated and reverse transcribed with TCR constant-region primers, mostly using SuperScript III.

The method behind the library was UMI-ligation and nested PCR. The beta constant-region primer was an equimolar mix of two oligonucleotides covering both TRBC1 and TRBC2. A single-stranded oligonucleotide carrying the SP2 primer and a 12-nucleotide UMI was ligated to the 3' end of the cDNA by T4 RNA ligase 1. The ligated cDNA went through four rounds of PCR with nested alpha and beta constant-region primers together with the SP2 primer. Incubation of the ligation reaction lasted about 19-24 hours at 16 degrees C. PCR2 was typically run as a SYBR Green qPCR and stopped at a predetermined threshold to prevent over-amplification. All purifications after the first were performed with Agencourt AMPure XP magnetic beads. Libraries were quantified by Qubit and checked on a TapeStation, with a main peak expected near 650 bp. Sequencing of the pooled libraries was done on an Illumina MiSeq using v2 2x251 paired-end kits, which typically yielded about 0.85-2 million reads per sample. Libraries were pooled at approximately 3.6 nM per sample, and about 4.5-7% PhiX was added to improve cluster recognition. Per the authors' processing: V and J genes were assigned to Demultiplexor-processed FASTQ reads by Decombinator through tag matching, with a single base-pair mismatch being allowed. UMIs were used by Collapsinator to correct both sequencing errors and frequency errors arising from PCR heterogeneity. CDR3Translator translated TCRs and extracted CDR3s from the conserved cysteine to the FGXG phenylalanine, flagging non-productive sequences. Gini, Shannon entropy and inverse Simpson indices were calculated on repertoires that had been subsampled to equal numbers of UMI-defined TCRs. Power-law fits to clonotype abundance distributions were performed by maximum likelihood within the linear range. When run on a single naive CD8 sample, MIGEC and the pipeline yielded similar UMI counts, similar unique TCR numbers and similar clonal distributions. Repertoires were searched for around 8,000 CMV-associated CDR3 sequences compiled from VDJdb and a published dataset. TCRdb's own reprocessing of the public reads used fastp at Q25 and MiXCR and kept productive beta chains. Rows with a matching CDR3 protein are joined into one entry that keeps the most common DNA and genes. These V and J calls rely on TCRdb rather than the paper's analysis. For this sample there are 89,000 or so distinct CDR3 sequences; approximately 14% appear just once. Of the sample, 0.75% to 0.95% falls within the top ten clones.

The study at large found these results: RNA-based TCR counts may be affected by expression changes linked to T cell activation and differentiation. Clonotypes were defined as single alpha or beta chain sequences, not paired alpha/beta receptors. TCR abundance followed a power law with an exponent that was different for naive and memory subsets but consistent across the three individuals. No ground truth was available to validate the repertoire findings for the naive and memory subsets. Once error correction was done, more than 90% of naive TCR sequences showed up just once, which made the naive abundance distributions much steeper than those of the memory subsets. Gini index rose and Shannon and inverse Simpson diversity fell from naive through CM, EM and EMRA in both CD4 and CD8 cells.

The clonotype was recovered from a human donor in good health. The chain is encoded by TRBV10-3 joined to TRBJ2-3; TRBD1 aligns with 8 central bases. Sequenced sample: central memory CD4+ T cells from blood. The sample's cell subset or site label is to be understood as: central memory, CD45RA- CD27+. Here is the DNA: TGTGCCATCAGACAGGGACAGGCCCTGGATACGCAGTATTTT. Translated, this is CAIRQGQALDTQYF.